The subject of this entry is one T cell receptor (beta chain). Its antigen remains unidentified. Trimming cost V 4 bases and J 1 base; bases outside gene matches: 2. Per the germline V gene, CDR1 is SGHAT and CDR2 is FQNNGV. CDR3 size: 14 residues. This sample was taken from a study of graft-versus-host responses after intestinal transplantation. On the study more broadly: In this cohort, recipients had multivisceral, liver-intestinal, or isolated intestinal transplants. Anti-thymocyte globulin was used for induction in all recipients, who then took tacrolimus and steroids for around 3 years. Points from the study as a whole: Recipient marrow showed GvH clones, some seen first in ileum or blood. With peak circulating GvH clone levels came an association with early post-transplant HvG declines.

TCRdb keeps only in-frame clones here, not all; method: immunoSEQ multiplex PCR. The sample includes fewer than 90,000 clones, 94% of them seen just once. Here the sequenced sample was unstimulated CD4+ T cells sorted from spleen or lymph node cells, taken before transplant. The receptor was derived from a human donor who was the organ donor for an intestinal transplant. The chain couples TRBV11-2 to TRBJ2-3; 7 bases fit TRBD2. As DNA, the CDR3 is TGTGCCAGCAGCTCCAGCGGGGGCACAGATACGCAGTATTTT. The encoded protein is CASSSSGGTDTQYF.